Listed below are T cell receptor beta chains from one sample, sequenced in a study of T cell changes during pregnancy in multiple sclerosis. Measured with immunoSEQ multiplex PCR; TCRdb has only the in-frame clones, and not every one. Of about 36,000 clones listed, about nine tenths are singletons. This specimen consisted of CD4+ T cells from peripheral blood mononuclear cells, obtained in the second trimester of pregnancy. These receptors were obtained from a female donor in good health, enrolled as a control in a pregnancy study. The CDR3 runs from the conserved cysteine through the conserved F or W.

CDR3: CASSFSGVRQFF
V: TRBV27
J: TRBJ2-1

CDR3: CASSGRAANEQFF
V: TRBV19
J: TRBJ2-1

CDR3: CASTLQTGGGNQPQHF
V: TRBV7-2
J: TRBJ1-5

CDR3: CAISEQGYEQYF
V: TRBV10-3
J: TRBJ2-7

CDR3: CASSYSGTVLNTEAFF
V: TRBV6-5
J: TRBJ1-1

CDR3: CASRRTLSPGHLNTEAFF
V: TRBV2
J: TRBJ1-1

CDR3: CASSSGLAGGYETQYF
V: TRBV28
J: TRBJ2-5

CDR3: CASGGGGLEGYGYTF
V: TRBV6-5
J: TRBJ1-2

CDR3: CASSRGDTGTEAFF
V: TRBV28
J: TRBJ1-1

CDR3: CASGSGLAAGTSTDTQYF
V: TRBV5-1
J: TRBJ2-3

CDR3: CASSLARGTGGLGANVLTF
V: TRBV5-1
J: TRBJ2-6

CDR3: CASSGGQAGEQYF
V: TRBV5-1
J: TRBJ2-7

CDR3: CASSSPTSGGQETQYF
V: TRBV5-4
J: TRBJ2-5

CDR3: CASKRGGADTQYF
V: TRBV6-5
J: TRBJ2-3